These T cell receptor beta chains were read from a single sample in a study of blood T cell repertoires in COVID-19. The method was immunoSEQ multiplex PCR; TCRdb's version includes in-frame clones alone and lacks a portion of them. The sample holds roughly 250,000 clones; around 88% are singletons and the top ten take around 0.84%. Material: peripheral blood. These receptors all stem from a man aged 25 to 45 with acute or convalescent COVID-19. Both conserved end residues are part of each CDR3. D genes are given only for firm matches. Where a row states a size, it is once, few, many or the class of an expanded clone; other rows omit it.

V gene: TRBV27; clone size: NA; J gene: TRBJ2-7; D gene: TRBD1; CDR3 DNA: TGTGCCAGCAGTTTCTGGACAGGGGACACCTACGAGCAGTACTTC; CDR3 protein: CASSFWTGDTYEQYF
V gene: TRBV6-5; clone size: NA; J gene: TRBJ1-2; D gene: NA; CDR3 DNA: TGTGCCAGCAGTTACGGACCAGGGGCTGCTCATGGCTACACCTTC; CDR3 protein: CASSYGPGAAHGYTF
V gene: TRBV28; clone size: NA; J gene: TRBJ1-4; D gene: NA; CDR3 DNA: TGTGCCAGCAGTTCAGGGATTTCTGAAAAACTGTTTTTT; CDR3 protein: CASSSGISEKLFF
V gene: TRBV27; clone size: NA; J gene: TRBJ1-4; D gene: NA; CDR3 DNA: TGTGCCAGCAGTGCCCGACAGAATCTTAATGAAAAACTGTTTTTT; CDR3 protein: CASSARQNLNEKLFF
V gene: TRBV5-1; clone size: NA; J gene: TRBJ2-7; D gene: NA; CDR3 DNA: TGCGCCAGCAGTCGTACTACAGGGACCGAGCAGTACTTC; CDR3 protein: CASSRTTGTEQYF
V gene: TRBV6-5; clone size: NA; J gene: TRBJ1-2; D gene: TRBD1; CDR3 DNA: TGTGCCAGCAGTTACAGGGTACGGGACAGGGTCTATGGCTACACCTTC; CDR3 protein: CASSYRVRDRVYGYTF
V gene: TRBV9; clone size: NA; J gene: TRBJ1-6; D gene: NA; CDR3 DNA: TGTGCCAGCAGCGCCAGGGGAGCGGTCGTAGGTTCACCCCTCCACTTT; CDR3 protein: CASSARGAVVGSPLHF
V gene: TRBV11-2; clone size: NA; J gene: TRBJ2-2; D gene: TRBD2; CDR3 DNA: TGTGCCAGCAGCTTAGAAGTAGCGGGGGGTCTCACCGGGGAGCTGTTTTTT; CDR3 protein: CASSLEVAGGLTGELFF
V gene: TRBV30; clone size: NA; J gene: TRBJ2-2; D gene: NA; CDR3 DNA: TGTGCCTGGAAAATACAGCAGTCCGCCGGGGAGCTGTTTTTT; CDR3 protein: CAWKIQQSAGELFF
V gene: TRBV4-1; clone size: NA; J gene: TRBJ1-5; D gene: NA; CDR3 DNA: TGCGCCAGCAGCCTAAAAACAGGGAACAATCAGCCCCAGCATTTT; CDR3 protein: CASSLKTGNNQPQHF
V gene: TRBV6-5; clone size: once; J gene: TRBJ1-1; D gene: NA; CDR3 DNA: TGTGCCAGCAGTTATCCCCAGTCACGAGCTTTCTTT; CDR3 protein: CASSYPQSRAFF